Below are 27 T cell receptor beta chains sequenced from a single sample in a study of blood T cells in healthy people across ages. Then a second PCR, running about 6 to 12 cycles, was carried out with a sample-barcoded 5' primer and a J-beta primer mix. MiXCR, applied by TCRdb to the 5' RACE reads, yields one record per CDR3 protein. Of over 1,500,000 distinct CDR3 sequences detected, around 50% appear once; the ten largest clones hold more than 2%. Sequenced sample: blood. The receptor source for this set is a woman between 40 and 50 years old in good health.

The genes are TRBV5-5 and TRBJ1-1, with D possibly TRBD1 on 6 matching bases. The germline V gene encodes CDR1 SGHKS and CDR2 YYEKEE (reference sequence). V was clipped by 0 bases and J by 7 bases, with 13 bases between them. The CDR3 spans 14 residues. The CDR3 here is CASSLVRGAGEAFF. The DNA for the CDR3 is TGTGCCAGCAGCTTGGTTCGGGGGGCCGGTGAAGCTTTCTTT.

The V and J genes are TRBV29-1 and TRBJ2-5; 8 positions agree with TRBD1. V dropped 3 bases and J dropped 4; count of bases not matched to a gene: 4. Germline V gene data show CDR1 as SQVTM and CDR2 as ANQGSEA. The CDR3 loop spans 13 amino acids. CDR3 amino acids: CSVEPTGAETQYF. The CDR3 DNA reads TGCAGCGTTGAGCCGACAGGGGCAGAGACCCAGTACTTC.

The chain couples TRBV6-6 to TRBJ2-7, with D perhaps matching TRBD2 (7 bases). With 6 bases removed from V and 3 bases from J, the gap between germline ends came to 18 bases. This CDR3 has 15 amino acids. Germline CDR1 reads MNHNY; CDR2 reads SVGAGI (reference sequence). CDR3 residues: CASSSTSQGGYEQYF. Written as DNA, the CDR3 is TGTGCCAGCAGCTCGACTAGCCAAGGGGGCTACGAGCAGTACTTC.

This clonotype was seen a few times. This chain connects TRBV20-1 to TRBJ1-2; 10 bases are a match to TRBD1. The CDR3 has 17 residues. CDR1 is DFQATT and CDR2 is SNEGSKA in the germline V gene (reference sequence). V lost 8 bases and J lost 1; bases outside the gene matches: 16. CDR3 amino acids: CSSGAEGRDRGNYGYTF. The CDR3 region has the DNA TGCAGTTCAGGGGCGGAGGGCCGGGACAGGGGTAACTATGGCTACACCTTC.

Only one count was recorded for this clonotype. The chain is built from TRBV6-2 or TRBV6-3 and TRBJ2-1; TRBD2 might be the D (5 bases). Germline V CDR1 and CDR2: MNHEY, SVGEGT. The CDR3 spans 18 residues. Trimming took off 0 bases at V and 8 bases at J, with 23 bases between the two ends. Here the CDR3 DNA reads TGTGCCAGCAGTTACTCGAGGCTTCACCGCGGGCCCCAAGATGAGCAGTTCTTC. Translated: CASSYSRLHRGPQDEQFF.

The J gene is TRBJ2-7, the V gene TRBV29-1; 7 nucleotides align to TRBD1. The CDR3 sequence is 14 residues long. V lost 5 bases and J lost 1; bases outside the gene matches: 8. Germline V gene lookup returns CDR1 SQVTM and CDR2 ANQGSEA. The CDR3 DNA sequence: TGCAGCGTTAACGAACAGGGGCGGTCCTACGAGCAGTACTTC. The encoded protein is CSVNEQGRSYEQYF.

The chain has TRBV28 and TRBJ2-1; 7 bases map to TRBD2. The V gene end was trimmed by 3 bases and the J gene end by 8 bases; junction bases not matched to a gene: 13. This CDR3 has 16 residues. Germline-derived CDR1 and CDR2 are MDHEN and SYDVKM. DNA of the CDR3: TGTGCCAGCAGTTTCCTCGGACTAGGGGAACGCGATGAGCAGTTCTTC. Protein: CASSFLGLGERDEQFF.

The gene calls are TRBV28 and TRBJ2-7; the D is unclear. This CDR3 contains 15 residues. The germline V gene encodes CDR1 MDHEN and CDR2 SYDVKM. Trimming shortened V by 8 bases and J by 1 base, and 18 bases separated the two germline ends. DNA for the CDR3: TGTGCCAGCGCTACCAGTCCCCCATCATCCTACGAGCAGTACTTC. Translation gives CASATSPPSSYEQYF.

This sequence joins TRBV10-3 and TRBJ2-7; 7 bases align to TRBD1. The V and J ends lost 3 bases and 4 bases, in that order; junction bases with no gene match: 12. The germline CDR1 and CDR2 sequences are ENHRY and SYGVKD. This CDR3 is 16 amino acids long. The DNA of the CDR3 is TGTGCCATCAGTGAATTTACAGGGGTGGCGGTGTACGAGCAGTACTTC. Translating gives CAISEFTGVAVYEQYF.

The rearrangement uses TRBV18 and TRBJ2-1; TRBD1 aligns across 7 bases. The J segment lost 4 bases and the V segment lost 8 bases, leaving 11 bases of the junction unmatched. Germline V gene sequence: CDR1 KGHSH, CDR2 LQKENI. There are 15 residues in the CDR3. CDR3 DNA: TGTGCCAGCCGTAAGGACGGGACAGAATACAATGAGCAGTTCTTC. Translation gives CASRKDGTEYNEQFF. Filled out from reference TRBV18 and TRBJ2-1, the complete variable domain reads NAGVMQNPRHLVRRRGQEARLRCSPMKGHSHVYWYRQLPEEGLKFMVYLQKENIIDESGMPKERFSAEFPKEGPSILRIQQVVRGDSAAYFCASRKDGTEYNEQFFGPGTRLTVL.

This clonotype was seen only a few times. J is TRBJ2-7 and V is TRBV6-5, with D perhaps matching TRBD1 (6 bases). CDR3 size: 14 residues. V lost 5 bases to trimming and J lost 4 bases, with 15 bases between them. The germline V gene encodes CDR1 MNHEY and CDR2 SVGAGI. In nucleotides, the CDR3 is TGTGCCAGCAGTCAATACAGGGTTGGGTACGAGCAGTACTTC. It is translated as CASSQYRVGYEQYF.

This chain joins TRBV7-2 and TRBJ1-2; a weak D match, TRBD1 (5 bases). CDR3 length equals 12 residues. Germline V lookup: CDR1 SGHTA, CDR2 FQGNSA. With 5 bases removed from V and 8 bases from J, the gap between germline ends came to 12 bases. The CDR3 protein is CASSVQAGGYTF. In DNA form, the CDR3 reads TGTGCCAGCAGCGTACAGGCGGGGGGCTACACCTTC.

This chain links TRBV27 with TRBJ2-3; D unresolved. Trimming cost V 3 bases and J 2 bases, with 12 bases left between them. The CDR3 extends over 15 amino acids. The germline V gene has CDR1 MNHEY and CDR2 SMNVEV (reference sequence). The CDR3 region is CASSFFSANTDTQYF. The DNA for the CDR3 is TGTGCCAGCAGTTTTTTTTCTGCAAACACAGATACGCAGTATTTT.

This clonotype was found a few times. The V call is TRBV20-1, the J call TRBJ2-3; 7 bases line up with TRBD1. Germline CDR1 and CDR2: DFQATT and SNEGSKA (reference sequence). The CDR3 length is 14 residues. After removal of 1 base from V and 3 bases from J, the junction contained 4 bases not matched to a gene. Here the CDR3 DNA reads TGCAGTGCTAGAGGAAGGGGGCGGACAGATACGCAGTATTTT. This codes for CSARGRGRTDTQYF.

The CDR3 coding sequence is TGTGCCAGCAGCCCTCGTCTAGCACTTCGGGAGACCCAGTACTTC. As protein: CASSPRLALRETQYF. The V and J genes are TRBV9 and TRBJ2-5; a weak D match, TRBD2 (5 bases). V was clipped by 4 bases and J by 5 bases, with 18 bases between them. Germline V CDR1 and CDR2: SGDLS, YYNGEE. There are 15 residues in the CDR3.

This clonotype was picked up a small number of times. The CDR3 DNA reads as TGTGCCACCAGTGATCCGGGCGGGGCGCCGGAGACCCAGTACTTC. It translates to CATSDPGGAPETQYF. V gene TRBV24-1 combines with J gene TRBJ2-5, with D possibly matching TRBD2 (6 bases). Germline V gives CDR1 KGHDR, CDR2 SFDVKD. Trimming removed 3 bases from V and 5 bases from J, with 15 bases in between. The CDR3 extends over 15 amino acids.

The chain joins TRBV11-2 to TRBJ2-1; D gene uncertain. The V gene's germline CDR1 is SGHAT and CDR2 FQNNGV. The V gene lost 7 bases and the J gene lost 0 bases, with 19 bases spanning the gap. The CDR3 runs to 17 residues. The CDR3 is CASKSTHSTSSYNEQFF. The CDR3 DNA sequence: TGTGCCAGCAAATCCACCCATAGCACCAGCTCCTACAATGAGCAGTTCTTC.

This clonotype has more than one count but fewer than ten. This chain links TRBV14 with TRBJ2-5; no clear D. The V and J ends lost 0 bases and 2 bases respectively, with 10 bases between them. This CDR3 is built from 15 residues. CDR1 and CDR2 (germline): SGHDN, FVKESK. DNA for the CDR3: TGTGCCAGCAGCCAAGACCTAGACCTTCAAGAGACCCAGTACTTC. Translation gives CASSQDLDLQETQYF.

This clonotype appeared a few times. The chain uses TRBV7-2 and TRBJ2-1; 15 bases align to TRBD2. V gave up 4 bases and J gave up 2 bases; unmatched junction bases: 12. CDR1 is SGHTA and CDR2 is FQGNSA in the germline V gene. The CDR3 totals 20 residues. The CDR3 spells CASSSPGLAGGHLPYNEQFF. CDR3 nucleotide sequence: TGTGCCAGCAGCTCACCGGGACTAGCGGGGGGACACCTTCCCTACAATGAGCAGTTCTTC.

V usage is TRBV12-3 or TRBV12-4 and J usage is TRBJ2-5; 10 bases map to TRBD2. V lost 7 bases and J lost 1; bases outside the gene matches: 6. The CDR3 contains 15 residues. CDR3 amino acids: CASIQSGGAQETQYF. The CDR3 nucleotides read TGTGCCAGCATTCAGAGCGGGGGGGCCCAAGAGACCCAGTACTTC.

The chain employs TRBV2 and TRBJ2-1; D not certain. From germline, CDR1 is SNHLY and CDR2 FYNNEI. The CDR3 consists of 15 residues. V lost 3 bases to trimming and J lost 8 bases, with 17 bases between them. The DNA for the CDR3 is TGTGCCAGCAGTGAGTGGCAGGTTGGTGGGGATGAGCAGTTCTTC. Residues: CASSEWQVGGDEQFF.

V gene TRBV24-1 combines with J gene TRBJ2-4; TRBD1 aligns across 9 bases. The DNA end lines up better with TRBJ2-7; the J call may be wrong. The CDR3 covers 15 residues. Looked up from germline, CDR1 is KGHDR and CDR2 is SFDVKD. The chain's CDR3 is CATSDTGTGKNEQYF. For the CDR3, the DNA is TGTGCCACCAGCGATACCGGGACAGGGAAAAACGAGCAGTACTTC.

This clonotype was observed a handful of times. CDR3 DNA: TGTGCCAGCAGCTTACGGCAGGGGTTGTTCTTC. Its translation: CASSLRQGLFF. The J gene is TRBJ2-1, the V gene TRBV7-2, with a possible D match to TRBD1 (6 bases). CDR1 is SGHTA and CDR2 is FQGNSA in the germline V gene. This CDR3 has 11 residues. With 2 bases removed from V and 15 bases from J, the gap between germline ends came to 11 bases.

This clonotype was recorded a few times. The chain employs TRBV2 and TRBJ2-5; 13 positions match TRBD2. This CDR3 comprises 16 residues. The germline V gene has CDR1 SNHLY and CDR2 FYNNEI. Trimming removed 6 bases from V and 1 base from J; junction bases left unmatched: 5. In DNA, the CDR3 is TGTGCCAGCAGCACTCGGACTAGCGGGGGCCAAGAGACCCAGTACTTC. Its protein is CASSTRTSGGQETQYF.

The rearrangement links TRBV20-1 to TRBJ2-7; 7 nucleotides agree with TRBD2. Germline lookup yields CDR1 DFQATT and CDR2 SNEGSKA (reference sequence). The CDR3 extends over 14 amino acids. Unmatched junction bases numbered 9, after V lost 7 bases and J lost 0 bases. CDR3: CSVSPGGSSYEQYF. The CDR3 DNA is TGCAGTGTTAGCCCCGGGGGGAGCTCCTACGAGCAGTACTTC.

The CDR3 nucleotides read TGCAGCGTTGACCGGGAGAGTGGTGAGCAGTACTTC. Its protein product is CSVDRESGEQYF. The chain joins TRBV29-1 to TRBJ2-4; possibly TRBD2 for D (6 bases). Germline loops: CDR1 SQVTM, CDR2 ANQGSEA. The ends were cut back, 3 bases at V and 13 bases at J, with 16 bases in the middle. There are 12 residues in the CDR3.

This clonotype was seen a few times. Mismatch with germline at one junction end may stem from a read error. The chain uses TRBV4-3 and TRBJ1-6; D call uncertain. The CDR3 extends over 15 amino acids. Germline V gene lookup returns CDR1 LGHNA and CDR2 YSLEER. The CDR3 bases are TGTGCCAGCAGCCAAGATGGCAGCTATAATTCACCCCTCCACTTT. It is translated as CASSQDGSYNSPLHF.